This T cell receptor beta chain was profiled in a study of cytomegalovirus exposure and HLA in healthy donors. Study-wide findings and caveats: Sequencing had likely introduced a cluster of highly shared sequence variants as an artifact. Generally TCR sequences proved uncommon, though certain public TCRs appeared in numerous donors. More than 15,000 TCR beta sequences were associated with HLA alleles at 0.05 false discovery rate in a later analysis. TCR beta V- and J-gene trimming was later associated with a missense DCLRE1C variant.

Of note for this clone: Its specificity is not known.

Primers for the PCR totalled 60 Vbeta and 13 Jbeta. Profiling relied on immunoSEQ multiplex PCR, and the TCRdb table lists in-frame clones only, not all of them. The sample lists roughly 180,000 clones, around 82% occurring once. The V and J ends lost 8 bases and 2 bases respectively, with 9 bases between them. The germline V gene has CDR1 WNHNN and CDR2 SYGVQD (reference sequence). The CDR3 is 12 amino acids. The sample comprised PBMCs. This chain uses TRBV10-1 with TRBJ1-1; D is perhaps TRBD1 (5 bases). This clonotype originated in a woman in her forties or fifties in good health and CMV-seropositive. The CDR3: CASQGGNTEAFF. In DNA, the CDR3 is TGCGCCAGCCAGGGAGGAAACACTGAAGCTTTCTTT.